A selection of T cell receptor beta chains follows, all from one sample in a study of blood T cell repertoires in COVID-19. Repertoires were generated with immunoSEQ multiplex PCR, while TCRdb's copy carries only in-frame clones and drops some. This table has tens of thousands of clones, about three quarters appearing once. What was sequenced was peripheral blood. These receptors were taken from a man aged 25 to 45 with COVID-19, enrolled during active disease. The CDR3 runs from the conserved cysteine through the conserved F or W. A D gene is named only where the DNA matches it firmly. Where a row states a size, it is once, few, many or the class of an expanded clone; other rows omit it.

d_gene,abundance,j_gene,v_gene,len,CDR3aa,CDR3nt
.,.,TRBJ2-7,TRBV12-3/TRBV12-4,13,CASSSGPSYEQYF,TGTGCCAGCAGTTCCGGTCCCTCCTACGAGCAGTACTTC
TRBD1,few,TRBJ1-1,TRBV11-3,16,CASSLDWGRTGSEAFF,TGTGCCAGCAGCTTAGATTGGGGGAGGACAGGGTCTGAAGCTTTCTTT
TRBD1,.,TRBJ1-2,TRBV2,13,CASRSTGGLGYTF,TGTGCCAGCAGGTCGACAGGGGGTCTTGGCTACACCTTC
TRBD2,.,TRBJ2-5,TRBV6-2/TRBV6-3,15,CASSYRSSGPETQYF,TGTGCCAGCAGTTACCGCTCTAGCGGGCCAGAGACCCAGTACTTC
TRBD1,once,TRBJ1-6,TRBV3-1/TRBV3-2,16,CASSQGSDRGSSPLHF,TGTGCCAGCAGCCAAGGGTCCGACAGGGGAAGCTCGCCCCTCCACTTT
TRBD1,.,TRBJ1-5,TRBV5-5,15,CASSLTGDPHQPQHF,TGTGCCAGCAGCTTGACAGGGGATCCCCATCAGCCCCAGCATTTT
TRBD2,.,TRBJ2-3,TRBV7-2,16,CASSLVGLILPDTQYF,TGTGCCAGCAGCCTGGTGGGACTAATCTTACCAGATACGCAGTATTTT
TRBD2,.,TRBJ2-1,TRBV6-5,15,CASRLGAGPVNEQFF,TGTGCCAGCAGGCTCGGAGCGGGACCCGTCAATGAGCAGTTCTTC
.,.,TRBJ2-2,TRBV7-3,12,CASSFGTGELFF,TGTGCCAGCAGCTTCGGGACCGGGGAGCTGTTTTTT
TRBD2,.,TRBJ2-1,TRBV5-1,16,CASSLSGAVGGNEQFF,TGCGCCAGCAGCTTGTCTGGTGCTGTGGGAGGGAATGAGCAGTTCTTC
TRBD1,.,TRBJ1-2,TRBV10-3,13,CAISEGTAYGYTF,TGTGCCATCAGTGAAGGGACAGCCTATGGCTACACCTTC
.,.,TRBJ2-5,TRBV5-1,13,CASSLRQEETQYF,TGCGCCAGCAGCCTAAGACAGGAAGAGACCCAGTACTTC
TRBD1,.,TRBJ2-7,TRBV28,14,CASSPDRVSYEQYF,TGTGCCAGCAGTCCGGACAGGGTTTCCTACGAGCAGTACTTC
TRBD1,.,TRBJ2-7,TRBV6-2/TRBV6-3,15,CASSSGTGESYEQYF,TGTGCCAGCAGTTCCGGGACAGGGGAATCCTACGAGCAGTACTTC
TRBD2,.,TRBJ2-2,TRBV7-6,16,CASSPRLAGNTGELFF,TGTGCCAGCAGCCCCCGACTAGCGGGGAACACCGGGGAGCTGTTTTTT
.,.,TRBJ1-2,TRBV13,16,CASSSPTEESFYGYTF,TGTGCCAGCAGCTCCCCGACGGAGGAGAGTTTCTATGGCTACACCTTC